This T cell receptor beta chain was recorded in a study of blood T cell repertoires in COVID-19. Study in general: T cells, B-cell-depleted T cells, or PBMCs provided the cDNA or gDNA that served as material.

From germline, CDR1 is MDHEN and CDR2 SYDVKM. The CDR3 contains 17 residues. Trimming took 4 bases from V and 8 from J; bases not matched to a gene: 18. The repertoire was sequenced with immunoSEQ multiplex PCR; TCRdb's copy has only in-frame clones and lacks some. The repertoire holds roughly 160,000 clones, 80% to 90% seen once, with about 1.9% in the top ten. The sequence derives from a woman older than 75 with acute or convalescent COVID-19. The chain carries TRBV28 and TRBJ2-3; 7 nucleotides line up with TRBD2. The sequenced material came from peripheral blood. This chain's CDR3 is CASSSRGSPYMRVTQYF. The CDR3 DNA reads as TGTGCCAGCAGTTCCCGCGGGAGCCCCTACATGAGGGTTACGCAGTATTTT.